This passage covers 15 T cell receptor beta chains from one sample sequenced in a study of blood T cells in healthy people across ages. Using a J-beta primer mix together with a sample-barcoded 5' primer, a second PCR was run for roughly 6 to 12 cycles. Via MiXCR, TCRdb re-called the 5' RACE reads, giving one row per CDR3 protein. The repertoire has over a million distinct CDR3 sequences, about 23% of them found once; the top ten carry around 0.75%. These data are also associated with another study on T cells of mothers and their children.

Sample: blood. These receptors all stem from a girl under 10 years old in good health.

This clonotype was observed a handful of times. V gene TRBV5-1 combines with J gene TRBJ2-1; 9 positions agree with TRBD2. J gave up 6 bases and V 2 bases, and 6 bases lay outside the gene matches. Germline V CDR1 and CDR2: SGHRS, YFSETQ. This CDR3 comprises 15 residues. In DNA form, the CDR3 reads TGCGCCAGCAGCTTCAATAGCGGGGGATTCAATGAGCAGTTCTTC. Residues: CASSFNSGGFNEQFF.

This clonotype was counted a few times. This chain connects TRBV11-2 to TRBJ1-1, with unresolved D. CDR1 is SGHAT and CDR2 is FQNNGV in the germline V gene. Trimming pared 0 bases from V and 3 bases from J, leaving 8 bases between. CDR3 length equals 14 residues. Written as DNA, the CDR3 is TGTGCCAGCAGCTTAGAGGTCGGGGACACTGAAGCTTTCTTT. Protein sequence: CASSLEVGDTEAFF.

Concerning this clonotype itself: The CDR3 carries no conserved terminal phenylalanine or tryptophan, so it likely arises from a read error. The chain carries TRBV19 and TRBJ2-4, with D hard to call. CDR3 length: 12 residues. Trimming removed 7 bases at V and 4 bases at J, with 8 bases between. Germline-derived CDR1 and CDR2 are LNHDA and SQIVND (reference sequence). The CDR3: CASIGRKNIQYL. The CDR3 region has the DNA TGTGCCAGTATCGGCAGGAAAAACATTCAGTACCTC.

This chain uses TRBV20-1 with TRBJ1-4; D unresolved. Trimming removed 7 bases from V and 4 bases from J, with 16 bases in between. In germline, CDR1 is DFQATT, CDR2 SNEGSKA (reference sequence). The CDR3 has 14 amino acids. The CDR3 is CSGNPGRDNEKLFF. CDR3 sequence (DNA): TGCAGTGGTAATCCGGGAAGGGATAATGAAAAACTGTTTTTT.

The V gene is TRBV7-2, the J gene TRBJ2-1; TRBD2 matches 13 bases. The V segment lost 4 bases and the J segment 3 bases; nucleotides outside the gene matches: 12. Germline CDR1 reads SGHTA; CDR2 reads FQGNSA. This CDR3 has 19 amino acids. CDR3 DNA sequence: TGTGCCAGCAGCTCCCCGACTAGCGGGGGGTTCTTAAGCTACAATGAGCAGTTCTTC. Amino acids: CASSSPTSGGFLSYNEQFF. The complete variable domain, with remaining parts taken from reference TRBV7-2 and TRBJ2-1, reads GAGVSQSPSNKVTEKGKDVELRCDPISGHTALYWYRQSLGQGLEFLIYFQGNSAPDKSGLPSDRFSAERTGGSVSTLTIQRTQQEDSAVYLCASSSPTSGGFLSYNEQFFGPGTRLTVL.

CDR3 sequence (DNA): TGCAGCGTTGAAGATTTATTCCGGCGGACACAAGAGACCCAGTACTTC. Translating it yields CSVEDLFRRTQETQYF. The chain has TRBV29-1 and TRBJ2-5, with a tentative D call TRBD1 (5 bases). In germline, CDR1 is SQVTM, CDR2 ANQGSEA. The CDR3 covers 16 residues. Trimming took off 0 bases at V and 2 bases at J, with 16 bases between the two ends.

The chain uses TRBV6-6 and TRBJ2-1; D perhaps matches TRBD2 (6 bases). In germline, CDR1 is MNHNY, CDR2 SVGAGI (reference sequence). The CDR3 loop spans 15 amino acids. The ends were cut back, 4 bases at V and 1 base at J, with 11 bases in the middle. In nucleotides, the CDR3 is TGTGCCAGCAGTTCCCCAGGGAGGTCCTACAATGAGCAGTTCTTC. Its protein product is CASSSPGRSYNEQFF.

CDR3 loop: CASSLSRGHEQFF. DNA for the CDR3: TGTGCCAGCAGTTTATCCAGGGGGCATGAGCAGTTCTTC. V gene TRBV12-3 or TRBV12-4 combines with J gene TRBJ2-5, with TRBD1 matching over 8 bases. The J call may be faulty, since TRBJ2-1 better matches the DNA end. The CDR3 is made up of 13 amino acids.

This clonotype was counted between two and nine times. The J gene is TRBJ1-2, the V gene TRBV9, with D possibly TRBD1 on 5 matching bases. The CDR3 is 13 residues long. Looked up from germline, CDR1 is SGDLS and CDR2 is YYNGEE. V was trimmed by 6 bases and J by 3 bases, leaving 12 bases between them. CDR3 loop: CASTGGYDYGYTF. CDR3 bases: TGTGCCAGCACGGGGGGGTACGACTATGGCTACACCTTC.

Of note for this clonotype: One end of the junction is discordant with germline, which a read error may explain. The chain has TRBV6-2 or TRBV6-3 and TRBJ2-1; D remains unclear. The assigned J gene may be wrong: the sequence end matches TRBJ2-7 better. The CDR3 has 14 amino acids. CDR1 is MNHEY, CDR2 SVGEGT, per germline. CDR3 residues: CASSILDLVYVQYF. CDR3 nucleotide sequence: TGTGCCAGCAGTATCCTTGACTTGGTCTACGTGCAGTACTTC.

This clonotype was recorded many times. The J gene is TRBJ2-4, the V gene TRBV5-1; no firm D call. V shed 0 bases and J shed 0 bases, with 4 bases lying between them. The CDR3 has 14 residues. Germline values: CDR1 SGHRS, CDR2 YFSETQ. As DNA, the CDR3 is TGCGCCAGCAGCTTGGCCGGAGCCAAAAACATTCAGTACTTC. This encodes CASSLAGAKNIQYF.

This clonotype was picked up a small number of times. The V call is TRBV20-1, the J call TRBJ2-1; 11 nucleotides agree with TRBD1. CDR1 is DFQATT and CDR2 is SNEGSKA in the germline V gene (reference sequence). This CDR3 spans 13 amino acids. V lost 5 bases, J lost 7 bases, and 4 bases stayed unmatched. CDR3: CSAWTGGRNEQFF. DNA for the CDR3: TGCAGTGCTTGGACAGGGGGCAGGAATGAGCAGTTCTTC.

This clonotype has more than one count but fewer than ten. For the CDR3, the DNA is TGTGCCAGCAGCCCCCTAACAGGGTTTACTGAAGCTTTCTTT. Residues: CASSPLTGFTEAFF. The J gene is TRBJ1-1, the V gene TRBV7-2; TRBD1 is a possible D gene (6 bases). The CDR3 contains 14 residues. Deletions cut 5 bases from V and 5 bases from J, with 15 bases between. The V gene's germline CDR1 is SGHTA and CDR2 FQGNSA.

This clonotype was counted a few times. The chain combines TRBV28 with TRBJ2-1, with TRBD2 matching over 9 bases. The V and J ends lost 4 bases and 10 bases, in that order; junction bases with no gene match: 5. CDR1 and CDR2 from the germline V gene are MDHEN and SYDVKM. The CDR3 has 13 amino acids. The CDR3: CASSWLAGREQFF. The CDR3 coding sequence is TGTGCCAGCAGTTGGCTAGCGGGAAGGGAGCAGTTCTTC.

This clonotype was recorded a few times. The chain combines TRBV7-9 with TRBJ2-1; D remains unclear. Germline loops: CDR1 SEHNR, CDR2 FQNEAQ (reference sequence). The V end lost 10 bases, the J end lost 9 bases, and 10 bases lay between the germline ends. The CDR3 runs to 10 residues. The CDR3 nucleotides are TGTGCCACTCACCCGGTTGAGCAGTTCTTC. The encoded protein is CATHPVEQFF. Full variable domain (missing parts from reference TRBV7-9 and TRBJ2-1): DTGVSQNPRHKITKRGQNVTFRCDPISEHNRLYWYRQTLGQGPEFLTYFQNEAQLEKSRLLSDRFSAERPKGSFSTLEIQRTEQGDSAMYLCATHPVEQFFGPGTRLTVL.